A single sample gave rise to the 9 T cell receptor beta chains below, sequenced in a study of T cell repertoires and Cas9 in healthy adults. Sequencing was performed with immunoSEQ multiplex PCR; in TCRdb, only in-frame clones are kept and a portion is missing. The sample records under 25,000 clones, about 88% being singletons. Input material: CD4+ effector T cells (CD127+, CD25-, CD137-, CD154-) from PBMCs; culture status not recorded. Receptor source: a human donor in good health.

V usage is TRBV19 and J usage is TRBJ1-4; 9 bases map to TRBD1. The CDR3 extends over 14 amino acids. The ends lost 8 bases at V and 4 bases at J; junction bases unmatched: 5. Germline assignment: CDR1 LNHDA and CDR2 SQIVND (reference sequence). The CDR3 protein is CASEGTGLNEKLFF. The CDR3 DNA sequence: TGTGCCAGTGAGGGGACAGGGCTTAATGAAAAACTGTTTTTT. Using reference TRBV19 and TRBJ1-4 for the parts outside the CDR3, the full variable domain is DGGITQSPKYLFRKEGQNVTLSCEQNLNHDAMYWYRQDPGQGLRLIYYSQIVNDFQKGDIAEGYSVSREKKESFPLTVTSAQKNPTAFYLCASEGTGLNEKLFFGSGTQLSVL.

V is TRBV19 and J is TRBJ1-2, with 9 positions matching TRBD1. The CDR3 runs 14 residues. CDR1 and CDR2 (germline): LNHDA, SQIVND (reference sequence). The V and J ends lost 6 bases and 1 base, in that order; junction bases with no gene match: 3. For the CDR3, the DNA is TGTGCCAGTAGAGAGACAGGGGGTAACTATGGCTACACCTTC. This codes for CASRETGGNYGYTF.

The CDR3 spells CASSPSVGPINYGYTF. CDR3 DNA sequence: TGCGCCAGCAGCCCTAGCGTAGGGCCCATTAACTATGGCTACACCTTC. The chain joins TRBV5-1 to TRBJ1-2; D is unclear. CDR1 is SGHRS and CDR2 is YFSETQ in the germline V gene. This CDR3 is 16 amino acids long. V was pared by 4 bases and J by 1 base, with 17 bases between.

The genes are TRBV11-3 and TRBJ1-2; 9 bases align to TRBD1. The length of the CDR3 is 14 residues. Germline V CDR1 and CDR2: SGHNT, YENEEA. The junction had 11 bases not matched to a gene; V was cut back by 8 bases and J by 7 bases. For the CDR3, the DNA is TGTGCCAGCCCTGCAGGGACAGGGCTCTGTGGCTACACCTTC. Amino acids: CASPAGTGLCGYTF.

This clone was observed a single time. This chain links TRBV7-2 with TRBJ1-6; maybe TRBD1 (6 bases). V was clipped by 5 bases and J by 8 bases, with 13 bases between them. The CDR3 consists of 14 residues. Germline loops: CDR1 SGHTA, CDR2 FQGNSA. In DNA form, the CDR3 reads TGTGCCAGCAGCCTCAGGGGTTGGGATTCACCCCTCCACTTT. It codes for CASSLRGWDSPLHF.

V gene TRBV11-2 combines with J gene TRBJ1-1, with D maybe TRBD1 (6 bases). The CDR3 is 14 amino acids. Germline CDR1 reads SGHAT; CDR2 reads FQNNGV. V shed 4 bases and J shed 1 base, with 10 bases lying between them. CDR3 region: CASSSTRGNTEAFF. Written as DNA, the CDR3 is TGTGCCAGCAGCTCAACCAGGGGGAACACTGAAGCTTTCTTT.

The chain joins TRBV6-1 to TRBJ2-1, with D unclear. The CDR3 is 13 amino acids. Germline V CDR1 and CDR2: MNHNS, SASEGT. Trimming stripped 5 bases from V and 9 bases from J, with 14 bases between. The CDR3 nucleotides read TGTGCCAGCAGTTTCAGTACCACGATTGAGCAGTTCTTC. It encodes CASSFSTTIEQFF.

This chain joins TRBV19 and TRBJ1-1; 8 bases are shared with TRBD1. CDR3 length: 16 residues. Trimming cost V 3 bases and J 6 bases; bases outside gene matches: 12. Germline CDR1 reads LNHDA; CDR2 reads SQIVND (reference sequence). The CDR3 sequence is CASSISAGGLASEAFF. In nucleotides, the CDR3 is TGTGCCAGTAGTATCTCGGCAGGGGGCTTAGCATCTGAAGCTTTCTTT.

The rearrangement joins TRBV5-1 to TRBJ2-3; 11 bases map to TRBD1. Germline CDR1 reads SGHRS; CDR2 reads YFSETQ. This CDR3 spans 16 amino acids. V lost 4 bases and J lost 11; bases outside the gene matches: 15. The CDR3 here is CASSINRDRGAGMQYF. The CDR3 DNA follows: TGCGCCAGCAGCATAAACCGGGACAGGGGGGCGGGGATGCAGTATTTT.